This TCR beta chain was found in a study of blood T cell repertoires in COVID-19. The wider study: COVID-19 samples, acute and convalescent, were from the United States, Italy and Spain.

The CDR3 contains 15 residues. Losses at the gene ends were 2 bases for V and 8 bases for J; bases not matched to a gene: 5. Per germline, CDR1 MNHNS and CDR2 SASEGT. Per the original methods: How many nucleated cells were present was estimated from reference gene primer amplification. Only in-frame clones appear in the TCRdb table, and some are missing; sequencing was by immunoSEQ multiplex PCR. That table is the source of V, J and clone size, and D and trimming were worked out from the DNA. The sample records 11,000 to 15,000 clones, 65% to 85% being singletons. V gene TRBV6-1 combines with J gene TRBJ2-1; TRBD1 aligns across 11 bases. This receptor was identified in a man aged 45-65 years with active COVID-19. The sample comprised peripheral blood. The CDR3 sequence is CASSEPGTGGYEQFF. The CDR3, as DNA: TGTGCCAGCAGTGAACCCGGGACAGGGGGTTATGAGCAGTTCTTC.